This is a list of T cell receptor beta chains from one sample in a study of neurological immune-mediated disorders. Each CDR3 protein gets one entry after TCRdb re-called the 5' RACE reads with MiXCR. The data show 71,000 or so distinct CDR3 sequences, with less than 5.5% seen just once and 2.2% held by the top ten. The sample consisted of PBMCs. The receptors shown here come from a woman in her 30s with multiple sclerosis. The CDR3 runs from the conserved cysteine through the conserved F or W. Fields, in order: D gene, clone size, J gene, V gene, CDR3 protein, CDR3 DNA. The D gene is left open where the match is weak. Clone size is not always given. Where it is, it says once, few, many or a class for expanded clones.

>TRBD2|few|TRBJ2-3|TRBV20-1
CSAPSGTSRTDTQYF
TGCAGTGCTCCCTCCGGGACTAGCAGGACAGATACGCAGTATTTT
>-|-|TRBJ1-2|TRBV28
CASSTGKHGYTF
TGTGCCAGCAGCACAGGGAAGCATGGCTACACCTTC
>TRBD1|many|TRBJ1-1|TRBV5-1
CASSSGTGVPEAFF
TGCGCCAGCAGCTCGGGGACAGGGGTGCCTGAAGCTTTCTTT
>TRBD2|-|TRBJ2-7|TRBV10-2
CASSELREVSYEQYF
TGCGCCAGCAGTGAGTTGCGGGAGGTCTCCTACGAGCAGTACTTC
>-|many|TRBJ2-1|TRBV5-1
CASSLGGSLGQQFF
TGCGCCAGCAGCTTGGGGGGCAGCTTGGGTCAGCAGTTCTTC
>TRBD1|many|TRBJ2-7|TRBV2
CASYSIRDRASYEQYF
TGTGCCAGCTACTCTATCCGGGACAGGGCCTCCTACGAGCAGTACTTC
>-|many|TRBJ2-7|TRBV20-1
CSARGGHEQYF
TGCAGTGCTAGAGGGGGCCACGAGCAGTACTTC
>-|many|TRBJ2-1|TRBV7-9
CASSLALLALTNEQFF
TGTGCCAGCAGCTTAGCGCTGCTAGCGCTAACGAATGAGCAGTTCTTC
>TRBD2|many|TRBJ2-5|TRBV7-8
CASSLVSSGRETQYF
TGTGCCAGCAGCTTAGTTTCTAGCGGGAGGGAGACCCAGTACTTC
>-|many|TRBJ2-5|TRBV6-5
CASSGTGTVGGTQYF
TGTGCCAGCAGTGGAACCGGGACTGTCGGGGGAACCCAGTACTTC
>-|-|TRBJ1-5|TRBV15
CATSRDRESNQPQHF
TGTGCCACCAGCAGAGATCGGGAGAGCAATCAGCCCCAGCATTTT
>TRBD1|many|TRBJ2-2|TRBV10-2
CASSAGQGSNTGELFF
TGCGCCAGCAGCGCAGGACAGGGGTCAAACACCGGGGAGCTGTTTTTT
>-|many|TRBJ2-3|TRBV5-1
CASSSGTDTQYF
TGTGCCAGCAGTTCGGGGACAGATACGCAGTATTTT
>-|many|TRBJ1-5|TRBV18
CASSSSSSSYGQPQHF
TGTGCCAGCTCCTCCTCATCATCCTCGTATGGGCAGCCCCAGCATTTT
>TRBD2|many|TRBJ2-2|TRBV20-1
CSARDLTSGRADTGELFF
TGCAGTGCTAGAGATCTTACTAGCGGGAGGGCCGACACCGGGGAGCTGTTTTTT
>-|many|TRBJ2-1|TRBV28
CASSLSRGTRKIF
TGTGCCAGCAGCCTCTCCCGTGGGACGCGGAAGATCTTC
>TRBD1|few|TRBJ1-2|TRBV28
CASSRTGFGYGYTF
TGTGCCAGCAGCAGGACAGGGTTTGGCTATGGCTACACCTTC
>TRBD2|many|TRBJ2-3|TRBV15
CAIPGLGADTQYF
TGTGCCATACCGGGACTAGGCGCAGATACGCAGTATTTT
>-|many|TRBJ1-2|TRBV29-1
CSVNGGAFDYGYTF
TGCAGCGTTAACGGGGGGGCATTCGACTATGGCTACACCTTC
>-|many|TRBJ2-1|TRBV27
CASSRFNEQFF
TGTGCCAGCAGTCGGTTCAATGAGCAGTTCTTC
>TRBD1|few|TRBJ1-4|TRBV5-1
CASRQTGVSNEKLFF
TGCGCCAGCAGACAGACAGGGGTTTCTAATGAAAAACTGTTTTTT
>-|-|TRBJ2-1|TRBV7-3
CASSSLVGEQFF
TGTGCCAGCAGCTCGTTAGTGGGTGAGCAGTTCTTC
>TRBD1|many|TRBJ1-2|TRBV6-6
CASRDTGTGAWYGYTF
TGTGCCAGCAGGGACACCGGGACAGGGGCCTGGTATGGCTACACCTTC
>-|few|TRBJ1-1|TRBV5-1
CASSFQPLNTEAFF
TGCGCCAGCAGCTTTCAGCCCCTGAACACTGAAGCTTTCTTT
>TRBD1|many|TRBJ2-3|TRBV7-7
CASSPGTGATTSTDTQYF
TGTGCCAGCAGCCCTGGGACAGGTGCAACCACTAGCACAGATACGCAGTATTTT
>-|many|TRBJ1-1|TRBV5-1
CASSLGANTEAFF
TGCGCCAGCAGCTTAGGGGCTAACACTGAAGCTTTCTTT
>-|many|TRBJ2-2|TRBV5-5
CASSLVGSNTGELFF
TGTGCCAGCAGCTTGGTCGGCAGCAACACCGGGGAGCTGTTTTTT
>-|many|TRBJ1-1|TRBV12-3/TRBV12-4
CASTYRRARDTEAFF
TGTGCCAGCACCTACCGGCGGGCTAGGGACACTGAAGCTTTCTTT
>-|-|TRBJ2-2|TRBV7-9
CASSLLIAGELFF
TGTGCCAGCAGCTTACTTATTGCCGGGGAGCTGTTTTTT
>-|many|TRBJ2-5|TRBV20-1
CSARDGGVLGFQETQYF
TGCAGTGCTAGAGACGGAGGGGTATTAGGGTTCCAAGAGACCCAGTACTTC
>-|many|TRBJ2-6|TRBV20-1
CSASQGPSGANVLTF
TGCAGTGCTAGCCAGGGCCCCTCTGGGGCCAACGTCCTGACTTTC
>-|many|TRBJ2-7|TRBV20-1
CSARAPGRQDLSYEQYF
TGCAGTGCTAGAGCCCCTGGTCGGCAGGACCTTTCCTACGAGCAGTACTTC
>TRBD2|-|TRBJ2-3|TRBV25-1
CASNLAGADTQYF
TGTGCCAGCAATCTAGCGGGAGCAGATACGCAGTATTTT
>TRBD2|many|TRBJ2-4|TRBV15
CATSSGTSGGLAKNIQYF
TGTGCCACCAGCTCCGGGACTAGCGGGGGCTTAGCCAAAAACATTCAGTACTTC
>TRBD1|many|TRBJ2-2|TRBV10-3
CAISGSGQSVGELFF
TGTGCCATCAGCGGATCGGGACAGTCTGTCGGGGAGCTGTTTTTT
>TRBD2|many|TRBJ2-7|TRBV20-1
CSARDYSSGVYEQYF
TGCAGTGCTAGAGACTATTCTAGCGGGGTTTACGAGCAGTACTTC
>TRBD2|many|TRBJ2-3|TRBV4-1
CASSEGLAGSDTQYF
TGCGCCAGCAGCGAGGGACTAGCGGGGTCGGATACGCAGTATTTT
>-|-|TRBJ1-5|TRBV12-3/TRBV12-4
CASSYDSGNKTQNF
TGTGCCAGCAGTTACGACAGTGGCAATAAGACCCAGAATTTT
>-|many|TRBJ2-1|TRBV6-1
CASSEGDHRVRQFF
TGTGCCAGCAGTGAAGGGGACCACCGGGTTCGGCAGTTCTTC
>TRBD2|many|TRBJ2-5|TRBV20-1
CSARTSGDQETQYF
TGCAGTGCTAGGACTAGCGGGGACCAAGAGACCCAGTACTTC
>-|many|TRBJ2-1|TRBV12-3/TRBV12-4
CASSLSPLWNEQFF
TGTGCCAGCAGTTTAAGCCCTCTATGGAATGAGCAGTTCTTC
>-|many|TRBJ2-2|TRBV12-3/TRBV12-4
CASTQGYTGELFF
TGTGCCAGCACACAGGGATATACCGGGGAGCTGTTTTTT
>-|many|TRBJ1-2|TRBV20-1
CSAPQGFYGYTF
TGCAGTGCTCCCCAGGGGTTCTATGGCTACACCTTC
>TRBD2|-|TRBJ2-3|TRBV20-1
CSRGGGTDTQYF
TGCAGCCGGGGGGGCGGCACAGATACGCAGTATTTT
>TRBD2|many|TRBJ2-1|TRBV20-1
CSARVVAGVFDEQFF
TGCAGTGCTAGAGTTGTAGCGGGAGTTTTCGATGAGCAGTTCTTC
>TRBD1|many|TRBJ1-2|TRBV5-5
CASSPETGVYGYTF
TGTGCCAGCAGCCCGGAAACAGGGGTCTATGGCTACACCTTC
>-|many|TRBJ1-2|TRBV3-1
CASSQEARRALYGYTF
TGTGCCAGCAGCCAAGAAGCCCGCCGAGCCCTCTATGGCTACACCTTC
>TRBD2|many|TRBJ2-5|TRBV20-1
CSARVFGTSGQETQYF
TGCAGTGCTAGAGTATTTGGGACTAGCGGACAAGAGACCCAGTACTTC
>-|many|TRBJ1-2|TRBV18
CASSPPERALNYGYTF
TGTGCCAGCTCACCGCCGGAGAGGGCCCTTAACTATGGCTACACCTTC
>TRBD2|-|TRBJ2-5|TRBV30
CAWLAGGPSGRETQYF
TGTGCCTGGCTAGCGGGGGGGCCTTCGGGGCGGGAGACCCAGTACTTC
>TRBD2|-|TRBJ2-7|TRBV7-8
CASSLGASGGPPHEQYF
TGTGCCAGCAGCTTAGGAGCTTCGGGAGGTCCCCCCCACGAGCAGTACTTC
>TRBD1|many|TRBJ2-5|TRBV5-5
CASSPGQAPTQYF
TGTGCCAGCAGCCCCGGACAGGCTCCTACCCAGTACTTC
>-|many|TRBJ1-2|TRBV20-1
CSAGRGEDGYTF
TGCAGTGCCGGTCGGGGGGAAGATGGCTACACCTTC